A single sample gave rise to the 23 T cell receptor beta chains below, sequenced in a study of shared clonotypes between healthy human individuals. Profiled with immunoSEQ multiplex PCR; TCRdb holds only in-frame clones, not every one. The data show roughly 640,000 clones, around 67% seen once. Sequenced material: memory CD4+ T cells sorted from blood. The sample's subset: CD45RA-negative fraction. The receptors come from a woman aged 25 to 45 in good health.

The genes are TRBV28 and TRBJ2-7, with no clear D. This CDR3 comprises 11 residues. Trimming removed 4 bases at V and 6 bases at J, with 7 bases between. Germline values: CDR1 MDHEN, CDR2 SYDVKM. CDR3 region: CASSSDREQYF. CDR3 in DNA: TGTGCCAGCAGTTCCGACCGCGAGCAGTACTTC.

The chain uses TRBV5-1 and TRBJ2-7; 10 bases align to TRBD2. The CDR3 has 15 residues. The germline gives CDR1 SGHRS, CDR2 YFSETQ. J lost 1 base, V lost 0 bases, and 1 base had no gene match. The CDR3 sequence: CASSLVAGGSYEQYF. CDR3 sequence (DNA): TGCGCCAGCAGCTTGGTAGCGGGGGGTTCCTACGAGCAGTACTTC.

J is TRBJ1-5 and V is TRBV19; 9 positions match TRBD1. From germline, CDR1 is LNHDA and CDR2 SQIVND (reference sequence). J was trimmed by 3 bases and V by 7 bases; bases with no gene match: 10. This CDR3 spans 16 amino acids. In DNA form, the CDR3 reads TGTGCCAGTAAAAAACAGGGGGCTGGGGTCAATCAGCCCCAGCATTTT. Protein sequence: CASKKQGAGVNQPQHF.

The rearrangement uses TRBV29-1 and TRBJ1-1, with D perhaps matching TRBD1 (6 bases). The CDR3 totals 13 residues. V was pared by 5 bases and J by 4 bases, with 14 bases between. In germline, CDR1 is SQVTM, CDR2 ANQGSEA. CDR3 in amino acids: CSVSTGGGTEAFF. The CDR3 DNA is TGCAGCGTTTCGACAGGAGGGGGCACTGAAGCTTTCTTT.

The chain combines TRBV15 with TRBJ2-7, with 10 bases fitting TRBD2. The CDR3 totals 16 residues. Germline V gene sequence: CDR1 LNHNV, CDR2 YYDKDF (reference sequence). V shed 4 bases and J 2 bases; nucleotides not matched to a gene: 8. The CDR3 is CATSTGSGLATYEQYF. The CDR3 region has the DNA TGTGCCACCAGCACCGGTTCGGGACTAGCGACCTACGAGCAGTACTTC.

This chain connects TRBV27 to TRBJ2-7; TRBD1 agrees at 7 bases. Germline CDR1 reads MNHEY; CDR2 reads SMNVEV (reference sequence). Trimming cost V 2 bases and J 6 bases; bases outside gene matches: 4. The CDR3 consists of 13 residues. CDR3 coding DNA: TGTGCCAGCAGTTTAACGGACAGGCGCGAGCAGTACTTC. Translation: CASSLTDRREQYF.

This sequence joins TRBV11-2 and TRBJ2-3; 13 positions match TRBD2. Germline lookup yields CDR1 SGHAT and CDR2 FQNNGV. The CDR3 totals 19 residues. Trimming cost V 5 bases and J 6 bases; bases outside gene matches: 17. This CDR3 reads CASSVRQGQLTSGRDTQYF. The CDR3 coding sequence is TGTGCCAGCAGCGTAAGACAGGGGCAATTGACTAGCGGGAGGGATACGCAGTATTTT.

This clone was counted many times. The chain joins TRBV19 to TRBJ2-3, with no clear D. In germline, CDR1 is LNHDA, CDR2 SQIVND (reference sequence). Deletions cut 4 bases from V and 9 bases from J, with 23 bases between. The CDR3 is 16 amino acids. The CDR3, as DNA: TGTGCCAGTAGTACCAGGACCGCTCTGGGGTTCGAGACGCAGTATTTT. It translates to CASSTRTALGFETQYF.

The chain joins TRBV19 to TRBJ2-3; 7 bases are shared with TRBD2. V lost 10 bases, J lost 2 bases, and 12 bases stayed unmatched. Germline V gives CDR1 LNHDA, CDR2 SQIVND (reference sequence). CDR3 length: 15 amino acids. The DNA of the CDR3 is TGTGCCACCTCCCCGGGGCGGGAGTACACAGATACGCAGTATTTT. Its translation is CATSPGREYTDTQYF.

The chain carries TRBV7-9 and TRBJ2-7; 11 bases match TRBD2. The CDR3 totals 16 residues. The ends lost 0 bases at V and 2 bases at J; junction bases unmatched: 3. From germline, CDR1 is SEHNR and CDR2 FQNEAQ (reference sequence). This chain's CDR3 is CASSLAELAGAYEQYF. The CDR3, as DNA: TGTGCCAGCAGCTTAGCTGAACTAGCGGGGGCCTACGAGCAGTACTTC.

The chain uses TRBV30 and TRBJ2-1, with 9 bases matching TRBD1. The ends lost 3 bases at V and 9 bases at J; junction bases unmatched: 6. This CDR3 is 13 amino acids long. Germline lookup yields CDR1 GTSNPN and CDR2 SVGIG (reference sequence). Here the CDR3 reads CAWSTTGGSEQFF. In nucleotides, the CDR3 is TGTGCCTGGAGCACAACAGGGGGCAGTGAGCAGTTCTTC.

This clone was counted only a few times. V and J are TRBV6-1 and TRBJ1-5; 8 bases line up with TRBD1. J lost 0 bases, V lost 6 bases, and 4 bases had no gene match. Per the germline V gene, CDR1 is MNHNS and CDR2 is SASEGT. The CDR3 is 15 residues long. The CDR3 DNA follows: TGTGCCAGCAGCCAGGGGGCTTATAGCAATCAGCCCCAGCATTTT. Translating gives CASSQGAYSNQPQHF.

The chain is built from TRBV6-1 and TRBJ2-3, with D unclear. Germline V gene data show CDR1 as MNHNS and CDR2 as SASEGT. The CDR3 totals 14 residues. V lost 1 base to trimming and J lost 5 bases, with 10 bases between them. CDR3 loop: CASSEGPLGDTQYF. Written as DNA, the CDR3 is TGTGCCAGCAGTGAAGGGCCATTAGGAGATACGCAGTATTTT.

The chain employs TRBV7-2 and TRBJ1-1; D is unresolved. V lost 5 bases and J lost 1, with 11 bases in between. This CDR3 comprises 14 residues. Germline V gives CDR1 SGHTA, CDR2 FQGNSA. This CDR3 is CASSPHIGNTEAFF. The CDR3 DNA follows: TGTGCCAGCAGCCCCCACATAGGGAACACTGAAGCTTTCTTT. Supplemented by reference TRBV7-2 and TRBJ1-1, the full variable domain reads GAGVSQSPSNKVTEKGKDVELRCDPISGHTALYWYRQSLGQGLEFLIYFQGNSAPDKSGLPSDRFSAERTGGSVSTLTIQRTQQEDSAVYLCASSPHIGNTEAFFGQGTRLTVV.

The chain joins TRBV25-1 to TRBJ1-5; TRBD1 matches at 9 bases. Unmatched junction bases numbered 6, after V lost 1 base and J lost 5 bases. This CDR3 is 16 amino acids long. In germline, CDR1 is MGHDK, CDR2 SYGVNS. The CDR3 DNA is TGTGCCAGCAGTGAATCGGGACAGGGCTCTCATCAGCCCCAGCATTTT. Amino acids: CASSESGQGSHQPQHF.

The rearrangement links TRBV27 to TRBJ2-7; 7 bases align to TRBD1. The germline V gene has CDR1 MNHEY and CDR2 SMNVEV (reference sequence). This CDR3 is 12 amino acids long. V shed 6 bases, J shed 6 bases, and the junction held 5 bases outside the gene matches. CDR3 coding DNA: TGTGCCAGCAGCCACACAGGGGCCGAGCAGTACTTC. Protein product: CASSHTGAEQYF.

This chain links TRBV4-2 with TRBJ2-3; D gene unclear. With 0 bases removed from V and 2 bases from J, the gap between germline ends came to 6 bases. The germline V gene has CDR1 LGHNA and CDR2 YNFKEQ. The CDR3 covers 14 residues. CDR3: CASSQERLTDTQYF. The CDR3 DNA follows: TGTGCCAGCAGCCAAGAGCGGCTCACAGATACGCAGTATTTT.

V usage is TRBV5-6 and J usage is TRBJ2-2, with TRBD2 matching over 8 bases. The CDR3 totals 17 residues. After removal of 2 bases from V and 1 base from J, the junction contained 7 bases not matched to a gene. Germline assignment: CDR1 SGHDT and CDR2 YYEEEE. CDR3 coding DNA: TGTGCCAGCAGCTTTTCGAGCGGGAGAGGGAACACCGGGGAGCTGTTTTTT. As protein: CASSFSSGRGNTGELFF.

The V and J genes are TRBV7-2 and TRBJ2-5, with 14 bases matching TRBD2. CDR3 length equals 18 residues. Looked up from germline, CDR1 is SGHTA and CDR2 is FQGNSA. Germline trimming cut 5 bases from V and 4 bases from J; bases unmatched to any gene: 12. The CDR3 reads CASSRPFGTSGSGETQYF. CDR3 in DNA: TGTGCCAGCAGCCGACCTTTTGGGACTAGCGGGAGTGGAGAGACCCAGTACTTC.

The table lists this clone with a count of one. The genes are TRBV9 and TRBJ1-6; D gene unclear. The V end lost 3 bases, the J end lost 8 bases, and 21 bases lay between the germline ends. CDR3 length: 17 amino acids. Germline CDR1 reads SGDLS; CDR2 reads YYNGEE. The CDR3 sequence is CASSEGRGGAGDSPLHF. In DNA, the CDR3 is TGTGCCAGCAGCGAGGGCCGGGGAGGCGCCGGGGATTCACCCCTCCACTTT.

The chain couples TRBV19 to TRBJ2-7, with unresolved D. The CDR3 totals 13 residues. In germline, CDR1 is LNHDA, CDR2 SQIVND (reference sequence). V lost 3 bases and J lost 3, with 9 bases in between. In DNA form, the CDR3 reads TGTGCCAGTAGTATGCGCCCGGACTACGAGCAGTACTTC. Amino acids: CASSMRPDYEQYF.

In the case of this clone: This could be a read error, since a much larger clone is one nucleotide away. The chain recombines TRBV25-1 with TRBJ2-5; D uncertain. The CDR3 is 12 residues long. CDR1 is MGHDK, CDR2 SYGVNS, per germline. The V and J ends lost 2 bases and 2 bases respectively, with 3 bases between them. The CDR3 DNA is TGTGCCAGCAGTGAACGACAAGAGACCCAGTACTTC. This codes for CASSERQETQYF.

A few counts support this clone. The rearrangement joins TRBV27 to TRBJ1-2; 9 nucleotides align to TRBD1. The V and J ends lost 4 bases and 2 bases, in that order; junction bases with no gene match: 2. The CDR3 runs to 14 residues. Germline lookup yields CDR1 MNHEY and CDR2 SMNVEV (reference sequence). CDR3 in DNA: TGTGCCAGCAGTTCTGGACAGGGGAACTATGGCTACACCTTC. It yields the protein CASSSGQGNYGYTF.